This is a list of T cell receptor beta chains from one sample in a study of response to subunit inactivated influenza vaccine. TCRdb re-analysed the RT-PCR reads in MiXCR, keeping a single row per CDR3 protein. The top ten hold approximately 12% of the sample, which has a few hundred thousand distinct CDR3 sequences, around 13% seen once. The specimen was PBMCs from blood, collected roughly 13 days after vaccination. The receptors come from a man aged 45-60 years who received an inactivated influenza vaccine. CDR3s leave out the opening cysteine and the closing phenylalanine or tryptophan. Fields, in order: J gene, CDR3 length, V gene, CDR3 protein.

TRBJ2-1	15	TRBV6-5	ASSYSKRLAANNEQF
TRBJ2-2	13	TRBV12-3/TRBV12-4	ASSLDRGITGELF
TRBJ1-1	14	TRBV2	ASSDSQGALVTEAF
TRBJ1-1	13	TRBV27	ASSSPQTGNTEAF
TRBJ2-3	12	TRBV5-1	ASSLEQITDTQY
TRBJ1-1	10	TRBV29-1	SGEPGVTEAF
TRBJ1-1	7	TRBV29-1	SVGFEAF
TRBJ2-5	13	TRBV7-9	ASSLFAGNQETQY
TRBJ1-6	15	TRBV27	ASSPLVQTGVASPLH
TRBJ2-6	13	TRBV3-1	ASSQGYGGANVLT
TRBJ1-1	11	TRBV29-1	SVSQGRGTEAF
TRBJ2-5	8	TRBV29-1	SVQLETQY
TRBJ1-1	13	TRBV6-1	ASSPDRGRNTEAF
TRBJ2-7	13	TRBV20-1	SARDVLAGAHEQY
TRBJ1-1	14	TRBV5-5	ASSSPLKGQGAEAF
TRBJ2-7	14	TRBV15	ATSRDFASSSYEQY
TRBJ2-2	14	TRBV12-3/TRBV12-4	ASSPARGENTGELF
TRBJ1-1	10	TRBV29-1	SVLKTGDQAF
TRBJ2-1	11	TRBV10-3	AISDGGGDEQF
TRBJ2-1	15	TRBV12-3/TRBV12-4	ASSLETSGLSYNEQF